The 27 T cell receptor beta chains in this list originate from one sample, sequenced in a study of shared clonotypes between healthy human individuals. The assay was immunoSEQ multiplex PCR, and TCRdb's table has in-frame clones only and misses some. The sample includes around 750,000 clones, approximately 74% of them seen just once. Source material: memory CD4+ T cells sorted from blood. Subset meaning: CD45RA-negative fraction. These receptors were obtained from a woman under 40 in good health.

A remark on this clone: This same CDR3 is encoded by further DNA sequences in the sample. The chain couples TRBV27 to TRBJ1-4; maybe TRBD1 (6 bases). This CDR3 region has 15 residues. The germline CDR1 and CDR2 sequences are MNHEY and SMNVEV (reference sequence). Trimming pared 0 bases from V and 7 bases from J, leaving 12 bases between. The CDR3 sequence: CASSLSWQGSEKLFF. The DNA of the CDR3 is TGTGCCAGCAGTTTATCGTGGCAGGGGAGTGAAAAACTGTTTTTT.

V gene TRBV2 combines with J gene TRBJ2-3; unclear D gene. The germline V gene has CDR1 SNHLY and CDR2 FYNNEI. The CDR3 contains 13 residues. Between the trimmed V and J ends, which lost 6 bases and 1 base, there was a span of 8 bases. CDR3 protein: CASRVGRTDTQYF. In DNA form, the CDR3 reads TGTGCCAGCAGGGTTGGACGCACAGATACGCAGTATTTT.

The chain has TRBV7-6 and TRBJ2-3; 11 bases agree with TRBD2. The germline CDR1 and CDR2 sequences are SGHVS and FNYEAQ. V lost 4 bases and J lost 2; bases outside the gene matches: 8. This CDR3 contains 17 residues. CDR3 DNA: TGTGCCAGCAGCTCCCTACTAGCGGGGGACCCCACAGATACGCAGTATTTT. It is translated as CASSSLLAGDPTDTQYF.

The chain combines TRBV11-2 with TRBJ2-5, with 11 bases matching TRBD2. Germline CDR1 and CDR2: SGHAT and FQNNGV. The CDR3 is made up of 16 amino acids. The J segment lost 4 bases and the V segment lost 3 bases, leaving 7 bases of the junction unmatched. The CDR3 region is CASSFLTSGSGETQYF. The CDR3 DNA sequence: TGTGCCAGCAGCTTCCTCACTAGCGGGAGCGGAGAGACCCAGTACTTC.

V usage is TRBV25-1 and J usage is TRBJ2-2, with unresolved D. Trimming cost V 8 bases and J 7 bases, with 14 bases left between them. In germline, CDR1 is MGHDK, CDR2 SYGVNS. The CDR3 has 13 amino acids. This chain's CDR3 is CASGGNLNGELFF. The DNA of the CDR3 is TGTGCCAGCGGCGGTAACCTTAACGGGGAGCTGTTTTTT. Looking up the rest from reference TRBV25-1 and TRBJ2-2 gives the full variable domain: EADIYQTPRYLVIGTGKKITLECSQTMGHDKMYWYQQDPGMELHLIHYSYGVNSTEKGDLSSESTVSRIRTEHFPLTLESARPSHTSQYLCASGGNLNGELFFGEGSRLTVL.

This chain joins TRBV27 and TRBJ2-2; D call uncertain. Germline loops: CDR1 MNHEY, CDR2 SMNVEV (reference sequence). CDR3 length equals 12 residues. V dropped 3 bases and J dropped 7 bases, with 6 bases sitting between them. The CDR3 region has the DNA TGTGCCAGCAGTTTCTTAGACGGGGAGCTGTTTTTT. Protein: CASSFLDGELFF.

This chain joins TRBV2 and TRBJ2-1; D gene unclear. V dropped 7 bases and J dropped 4 bases, with 17 bases sitting between them. The CDR3 totals 15 residues. Germline V CDR1 and CDR2: SNHLY, FYNNEI. CDR3 loop: CASKLVRSQYNEQFF. Written as DNA, the CDR3 is TGTGCCAGCAAGTTGGTAAGGAGTCAATACAATGAGCAGTTCTTC.

The V gene is TRBV28, the J gene TRBJ1-4; 10 bases fit TRBD1. CDR1 and CDR2 (germline): MDHEN, SYDVKM. The CDR3 is 14 amino acids. The V gene end was trimmed by 6 bases and the J gene end by 2 bases; junction bases not matched to a gene: 0. The CDR3 sequence: CASRTGGTNEKLFF. CDR3 nucleotides: TGTGCCAGCAGGACAGGGGGCACTAATGAAAAACTGTTTTTT.

This clone was found once. The same CDR3 arises from other DNA sequences in this sample as well. The chain employs TRBV6-5 and TRBJ2-2; tentatively, D is TRBD2 (6 bases). This CDR3 is 14 amino acids long. Trimming shortened V by 8 bases and J by 1 base, and 11 bases separated the two germline ends. Germline V CDR1 and CDR2: MNHEY, SVGAGI. CDR3 amino acids: CASSLGGNTGELFF. The CDR3 DNA reads TGTGCCAGCTCCCTCGGGGGGAACACCGGGGAGCTGTTTTTT.

The chain carries TRBV4-1 and TRBJ2-2; D might be TRBD1 or TRBD2, each matching 5 bases. The CDR3 is 16 amino acids. Germline V lookup: CDR1 MGHRA, CDR2 YSYEKL. Trimming removed 0 bases at V and 5 bases at J, with 13 bases between. CDR3 DNA sequence: TGCGCCAGCAGCCAAGATTCTAGTTGGGGGACCGGGGAGCTGTTTTTT. Its translation: CASSQDSSWGTGELFF.

In this sample, this clone turned up once. The V call is TRBV28, the J call TRBJ2-5; TRBD2 aligns across 10 bases. The CDR3 totals 13 residues. Germline CDR1 MDHEN, CDR2 SYDVKM. J gave up 6 bases and V 6 bases, and 4 bases lay outside the gene matches. CDR3 region: CASRIAGGQTQYF. CDR3 DNA: TGTGCCAGCAGGATAGCGGGAGGACAGACCCAGTACTTC.

The genes are TRBV6-5 and TRBJ1-1; tentative D call: TRBD1 (5 bases). From germline, CDR1 is MNHEY and CDR2 SVGAGI. The CDR3 runs to 14 residues. The germline V and J ends were trimmed by 6 bases and 6 bases, with 17 bases remaining between them. The DNA of the CDR3 is TGTGCCAGCAGCTCCCATGTGGGGGAGGCTGAAGCTTTCTTT. Translated: CASSSHVGEAEAFF.

The chain uses TRBV2 and TRBJ2-4, with unresolved D. The germline CDR1 and CDR2 sequences are SNHLY and FYNNEI. This CDR3 is 13 amino acids long. Trimming took 1 base from V and 8 from J, leaving 9 bases between them. CDR3 sequence: CASSEVFGDIQYF. The CDR3 nucleotides read TGTGCCAGCAGTGAAGTGTTTGGGGACATTCAGTACTTC.

The V gene is TRBV5-4, the J gene TRBJ1-1; TRBD1 aligns across 7 bases. Germline CDR1 reads SGHNT; CDR2 reads YYREEE (reference sequence). There are 13 residues in the CDR3. The J segment lost 4 bases and the V segment lost 1 base, leaving 1 base of the junction unmatched. The CDR3 nucleotides are TGTGCCAGCAGCTTGAAGGGGGCCACTGAAGCTTTCTTT. This codes for CASSLKGATEAFF.

The CDR3 region has the DNA TGTGCCAGCAGCCAAGACGAGGACCTTGGCCCGGAGCCCCAGCATTTT. Its translation is CASSQDEDLGPEPQHF. This sequence joins TRBV14 and TRBJ1-5; D is unresolved. The CDR3 sequence is 16 residues long. Per the germline V gene, CDR1 is SGHDN and CDR2 is FVKESK. V lost 0 bases and J lost 8, with 17 bases in between.

The J gene is TRBJ1-4, the V gene TRBV6-5; D remains unclear. This CDR3 contains 15 residues. V lost 5 bases, J lost 0 bases, and 10 bases lay in between. Germline V gene lookup returns CDR1 MNHEY and CDR2 SVGAGI. The CDR3 loop is CASSLGGATNEKLFF. CDR3 bases: TGTGCCAGCAGTCTCGGTGGGGCAACTAATGAAAAACTGTTTTTT.

In DNA, the CDR3 is TGTGCCATCTCAGTAGCCGGGACTAGCGGCTACGAGCAGTACTTC. It is translated as CAISVAGTSGYEQYF. This chain joins TRBV10-3 and TRBJ2-7; TRBD2 agrees at 11 bases. Per germline, CDR1 ENHRY and CDR2 SYGVKD. With 8 bases clipped from V and 3 bases from J, the junction kept 9 bases outside the gene matches. The length of the CDR3 is 15 residues.

This clone occurred a few times. DNA of the CDR3: TGCAGCGTCACCACCTCCCGGGGGGTCAGGACGAAAAATGGCTACACCTTC. Translating gives CSVTTSRGVRTKNGYTF. The rearrangement joins TRBV29-1 to TRBJ1-2; maybe TRBD1 (5 bases). This CDR3 spans 17 amino acids. In germline, CDR1 is SQVTM, CDR2 ANQGSEA. V was shortened by 6 bases and J by 6 bases, with 29 bases between the two germline ends.

The rearrangement links TRBV23-1 to TRBJ2-6, with D uncertain. TRBV23-1 is given ORF status, its function remaining uncertain. V lost 5 bases and J 0 bases, leaving 11 bases between the germline ends. This CDR3 contains 16 residues. CDR3 sequence: CASSKGWISGANVLTF. The CDR3 DNA reads as TGCGCCAGCAGTAAGGGATGGATCTCTGGGGCCAACGTCCTGACTTTC.

The chain joins TRBV7-7 to TRBJ2-3; D gene uncertain. Between the trimmed V and J ends, which lost 1 base and 2 bases, there was a span of 4 bases. Germline-derived CDR1 and CDR2 are SSHAT and FNYEAQ (reference sequence). There are 13 residues in the CDR3. In DNA, the CDR3 is TGTGCCAGCAGCTTAGGCCTCACAGATACGCAGTATTTT. Translated: CASSLGLTDTQYF. The complete variable domain, with remaining parts taken from reference TRBV7-7 and TRBJ2-3, reads GAGVSQSPRYKVTKRGQDVTLRCDPISSHATLYWYQQALGQGPEFLTYFNYEAQPDKSGLPSDRFSAERPEGSISTLTIQRTEQRDSAMYRCASSLGLTDTQYFGPGTRLTVL.

A remark on this clone: Other DNA sequences of this sample code for an identical CDR3. This chain uses TRBV20-1 with TRBJ2-1; D remains ambiguous. The CDR3 sequence is 11 residues long. Germline loops: CDR1 DFQATT, CDR2 SNEGSKA (reference sequence). V dropped 7 bases and J dropped 3 bases, with 7 bases sitting between them. The CDR3 nucleotides read TGCAGTGTGGCCAGCTACAATGAGCAGTTCTTC. Translated, it gives CSVASYNEQFF.

This clone was counted only a few times. The genes are TRBV2 and TRBJ2-1, with 15 bases lining up with TRBD2. This CDR3 region has 15 residues. Looked up from germline, CDR1 is SNHLY and CDR2 is FYNNEI. Trimming cost V 10 bases and J 7 bases; bases outside gene matches: 8. In DNA, the CDR3 is TGTGCCATTGGACTAGCGGGAGGGGCCGGAAATGAGCAGTTCTTC. Its protein product is CAIGLAGGAGNEQFF.

The chain joins TRBV5-1 to TRBJ2-2, with 9 bases fitting TRBD2. V shed 6 bases and J 4 bases; nucleotides not matched to a gene: 19. Germline V lookup: CDR1 SGHRS, CDR2 YFSETQ. CDR3 length: 19 residues. DNA for the CDR3: TGCGCCAGCAAACACTTGGGAGCCCGGCCTAGCGGGATCACCGGGGAGCTGTTTTTT. Protein product: CASKHLGARPSGITGELFF. Complete variable domain (other parts from reference TRBV5-1 and TRBJ2-2): KAGVTQTPRYLIKTRGQQVTLSCSPISGHRSVSWYQQTPGQGLQFLFEYFSETQRNKGNFPGRFSGRQFSNSRSEMNVSTLELGDSALYLCASKHLGARPSGITGELFFGEGSRLTVL.

In the case of this clone: Other DNA sequences in this sample translate to the same CDR3. The gene calls are TRBV18 and TRBJ2-3; no clear D gene. The CDR3 spans 14 residues. The V end was cut by 3 bases, the J end by 3 bases, with 10 bases between. Germline loops: CDR1 KGHSH, CDR2 LQKENI. CDR3 sequence: CASSPVRETDTQYF. CDR3 nucleotides: TGTGCCAGCTCACCGGTCAGAGAAACAGATACGCAGTATTTT. Full variable domain (outside the CDR3, taken from reference TRBV18 and TRBJ2-3): NAGVMQNPRHLVRRRGQEARLRCSPMKGHSHVYWYRQLPEEGLKFMVYLQKENIIDESGMPKERFSAEFPKEGPSILRIQQVVRGDSAAYFCASSPVRETDTQYFGPGTRLTVL.

The V gene is TRBV6-1, the J gene TRBJ2-7; the match to TRBD2 covers 14 bases. The V gene's germline CDR1 is MNHNS and CDR2 SASEGT. The CDR3 has 13 amino acids. V gave up 6 bases and J gave up 7 bases; unmatched junction bases: 2. The DNA of the CDR3 is TGTGCCAGCAGAGGACTAGCGGGAGGAGAGCAGTACTTC. This gives the protein CASRGLAGGEQYF.

V usage is TRBV5-4 and J usage is TRBJ1-5; tentatively, D is TRBD1 (5 bases). The CDR3 has 14 amino acids. Trimming left V 4 bases short and J 7 bases short, with 15 bases between. Germline V lookup: CDR1 SGHNT, CDR2 YYREEE (reference sequence). The CDR3 is CASSRGGNKQPQHF. As DNA, the CDR3 is TGTGCCAGCAGCCGGGGGGGGAATAAACAGCCCCAGCATTTT.

This clone was recorded at least ten times. The chain employs TRBV5-6 and TRBJ1-2; D perhaps matches TRBD1 (6 bases). Germline V lookup: CDR1 SGHDT, CDR2 YYEEEE. The CDR3 runs 14 residues. The ends were cut back, 0 bases at V and 8 bases at J, with 14 bases in the middle. CDR3 amino acids: CASSLGDRPRGYTF. The CDR3 DNA is TGTGCCAGCAGCTTGGGAGACAGGCCACGGGGCTACACCTTC. The whole variable domain, remainder taken from reference TRBV5-6 and TRBJ1-2, is DAGVTQSPTHLIKTRGQQVTLRCSPKSGHDTVSWYQQALGQGPQFIFQYYEEEERQRGNFPDRFSGHQFPNYSSELNVNALLLGDSALYLCASSLGDRPRGYTFGSGTRLTVV.